This entry concerns a single TCR beta chain. These data are taken from a study of blood T cell repertoires in COVID-19. The wider study: PBMCs, B-cell-depleted T cells, or T cells provided the cDNA or gDNA that made up the material.

The CDR3 consists of 17 residues. Looked up from germline, CDR1 is SEHNR and CDR2 is FQNEAQ (reference sequence). V shed 7 bases and J 4 bases; nucleotides not matched to a gene: 18. Repertoires were generated with immunoSEQ multiplex PCR, while TCRdb's copy carries only in-frame clones and drops some. The data hold approximately 24,000 clones, with almost 95% observed a single time. The source material was peripheral blood. This clonotype was sampled from a human donor in a cohort sampled during active COVID-19. The chain recombines TRBV7-9 with TRBJ1-1; 7 bases agree with TRBD1. The CDR3 loop is CASTALNNRGSGTEAFF. The DNA for the CDR3 is TGTGCCAGCACCGCTCTAAACAACAGGGGATCGGGCACTGAAGCTTTCTTT.